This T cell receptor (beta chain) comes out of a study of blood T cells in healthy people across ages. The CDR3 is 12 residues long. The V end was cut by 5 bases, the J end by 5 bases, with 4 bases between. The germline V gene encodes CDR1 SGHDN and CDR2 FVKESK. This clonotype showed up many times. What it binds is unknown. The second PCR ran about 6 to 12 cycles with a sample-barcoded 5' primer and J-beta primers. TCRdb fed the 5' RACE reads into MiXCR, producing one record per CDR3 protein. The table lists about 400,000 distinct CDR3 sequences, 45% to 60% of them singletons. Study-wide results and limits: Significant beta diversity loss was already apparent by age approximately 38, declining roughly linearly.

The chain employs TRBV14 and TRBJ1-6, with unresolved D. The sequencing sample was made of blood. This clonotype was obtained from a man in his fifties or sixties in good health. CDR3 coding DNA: TGTGCCAGCAGCGCGAATAATTCACCCCTCCACTTT. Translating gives CASSANNSPLHF. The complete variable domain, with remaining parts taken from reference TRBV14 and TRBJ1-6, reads EAGVTQFPSHSVIEKGQTVTLRCDPISGHDNLYWYRRVMGKEIKFLLHFVKESKQDESGMPNNRFLAERTGGTYSTLKVQPAELEDSGVYFCASSANNSPLHFGNGTRLTVT.